The 11 T cell receptor beta chains given below trace back to one sample, sequenced in a study of CD8 T cells in Susac syndrome (dated by TCRdb to the late 2010s). The method was the immunoSEQ multiplex PCR assay. RNA was extracted using the RNeasy kit, and about 0.5 to 1 ug of the RNA was reverse transcribed with random hexamers. TCRdb reran the public reads through fastp at Q25 and MiXCR, keeping productive beta chains. For every CDR3 protein sequence, its rows merge into one entry that carries the most common genes and DNA. The sample table holds 230,000 or so distinct CDR3 sequences, of which about 95% were seen once. The top ten hold less than 0.095% of the sample. The sequenced material came from CD4+ T cells from PBMCs. The receptors come from a human donor with multiple sclerosis.

The CDR3 here is CASSQDPELGEQFF. The CDR3 nucleotides are TGTGCCAGCAGCCAAGATCCGGAATTAGGGGAGCAGTTCTTC. The genes are TRBV4-2 and TRBJ2-1; D not certain. The CDR3 is made up of 14 amino acids. Per the germline V gene, CDR1 is LGHNA and CDR2 is YNFKEQ. Deletions cut 0 bases from V and 10 bases from J, with 13 bases between.

The V call is TRBV20-1, the J call TRBJ2-1, with TRBD2 identical over 10 bases. With V trimmed by 0 bases and J by 12 bases, 8 bases remained unmatched. CDR1 and CDR2 from the germline V gene are DFQATT and SNEGSKA (reference sequence). The CDR3 extends over 14 amino acids. The CDR3 nucleotides read TGCAGTGCTAGAGATCACACTAGCGGGATGAGGCAGTTCTTC. Amino acids: CSARDHTSGMRQFF.

In its sample, this clonotype was seen a few times. The rearrangement uses TRBV19 and TRBJ2-6; D not certain. CDR1 is LNHDA, CDR2 SQIVND, per germline (reference sequence). V was pared by 5 bases and J by 1 base, with 9 bases between. The CDR3 is made up of 15 amino acids. CDR3 nucleotides: TGTGCCAGTAGTCCCAATTTATCTGGGGCCAACGTCCTGACTTTC. Protein sequence: CASSPNLSGANVLTF.

The chain combines TRBV5-4 with TRBJ2-3, with D perhaps matching TRBD1 or TRBD2 (5 bases each). From germline, CDR1 is SGHNT and CDR2 YYREEE (reference sequence). Deletions cut 0 bases from V and 6 bases from J, with 11 bases between. The CDR3 is made up of 14 amino acids. This CDR3 reads CASSLVGEGDTQYF. CDR3 DNA: TGTGCCAGCAGCTTGGTGGGGGAAGGTGATACGCAGTATTTT.

V is TRBV7-9 and J is TRBJ1-2, with a weak D call TRBD1 (6 bases). The CDR3 has 13 residues. Germline values: CDR1 SEHNR, CDR2 FQNEAQ (reference sequence). V was clipped by 8 bases and J by 3 bases, with 13 bases between them. CDR3 bases: TGTGCCAGCCAAACCGACAGGCACTATGGCTACACCTTC. It encodes CASQTDRHYGYTF.

This chain joins TRBV28 and TRBJ1-1, with 9 bases that match TRBD1. V shed 8 bases, J shed 5 bases, and the junction held 9 bases outside the gene matches. Germline values: CDR1 MDHEN, CDR2 SYDVKM. The CDR3 is made up of 14 amino acids. The CDR3 loop is CASVEQGAMTEAFF. CDR3 nucleotides: TGTGCCAGCGTCGAACAGGGGGCGATGACTGAAGCTTTCTTT. The complete variable domain, with remaining parts taken from reference TRBV28 and TRBJ1-1, reads DVKVTQSSRYLVKRTGEKVFLECVQDMDHENMFWYRQDPGLGLRLIYFSYDVKMKEKGDIPEGYSVSREKKERFSLILESASTNQTSMYLCASVEQGAMTEAFFGQGTRLTVV.

The chain employs TRBV6-1 and TRBJ2-7; D not resolved. This CDR3 is 12 amino acids long. Germline values: CDR1 MNHNS, CDR2 SASEGT. V lost 8 bases and J lost 10, with 18 bases in between. The CDR3 region has the DNA TGTGCCAGCTTAACTTACGGATCCACTCAGTACTTC. It specifies CASLTYGSTQYF.

The gene calls are TRBV29-1 and TRBJ1-4; unclear D gene. Germline CDR1 SQVTM, CDR2 ANQGSEA. The CDR3 runs 15 residues. V lost 0 bases and J lost 8, with 16 bases in between. The CDR3 reads CSVEDPQGPREKLFF. CDR3 DNA sequence: TGCAGCGTTGAAGATCCCCAAGGACCGAGAGAAAAACTGTTTTTT.

The chain recombines TRBV29-1 with TRBJ1-4; D not certain. Germline V gives CDR1 SQVTM, CDR2 ANQGSEA. Trimming removed 0 bases from V and 7 bases from J, with 9 bases in between. This CDR3 has 13 residues. The CDR3 DNA reads TGCAGCGTTGAAGAGGGGTACGGTGAAAAACTGTTTTTT. Translation gives CSVEEGYGEKLFF.

This clonotype was found a few times. The V call is TRBV6-2 or TRBV6-3, the J call TRBJ1-1; TRBD1 might be the D (5 bases). The germline V gene encodes CDR1 MNHEY and CDR2 SVGEGT. CDR3 length equals 14 residues. V was pared by 5 bases and J by 1 base, with 11 bases between. Written as DNA, the CDR3 is TGTGCCAGCAGTCCCTTTGGGGGGAACACTGAAGCTTTCTTT. Its protein is CASSPFGGNTEAFF.

The chain uses TRBV15 and TRBJ1-2; perhaps TRBD1 as D (6 bases). Germline lookup yields CDR1 LNHNV and CDR2 YYDKDF (reference sequence). The CDR3 has 17 residues. V lost 5 bases, J lost 0 bases, and 19 bases lay in between. The CDR3 sequence: CATSGRYRVEANYGYTF. In DNA, the CDR3 is TGTGCCACCAGCGGCCGATACAGGGTAGAAGCTAACTATGGCTACACCTTC.